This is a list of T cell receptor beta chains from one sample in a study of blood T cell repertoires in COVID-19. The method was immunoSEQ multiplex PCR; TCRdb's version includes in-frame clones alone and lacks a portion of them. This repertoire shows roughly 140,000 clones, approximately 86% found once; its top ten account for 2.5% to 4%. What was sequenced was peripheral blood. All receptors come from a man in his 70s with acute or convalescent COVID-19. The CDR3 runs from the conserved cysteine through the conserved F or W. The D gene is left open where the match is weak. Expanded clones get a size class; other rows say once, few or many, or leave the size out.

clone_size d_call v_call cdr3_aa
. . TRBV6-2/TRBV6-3 CASSYWSGVDISNQPQHF
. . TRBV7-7 CASSVDSDNEQFF
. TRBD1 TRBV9 CASSPQGGAYNEQFF
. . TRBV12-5 CASGLGAHEQFF
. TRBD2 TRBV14 CASSQGLAGDTQYF
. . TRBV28 CASSFGDRGEAFF
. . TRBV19 CASNRPPEDTEAFF
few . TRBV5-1 CASSLYGGETADTQYF
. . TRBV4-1 CASSQEAAAPALHF
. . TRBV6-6 CASSYQSLDGETQYF
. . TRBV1 CTSSQRQGQCDEQYF
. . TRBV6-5 CASSPRSVFEAFF
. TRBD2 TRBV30 CAWSWEGDNEQFF
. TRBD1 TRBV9 CASSSSGTGEYNEQFF
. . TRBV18 CASSPLGGGKRNEQFF
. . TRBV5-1 CASSFWRHQGTEAFF
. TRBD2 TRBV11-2 CASSLGGGGPSNEQFF
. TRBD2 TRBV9 CASSVGTSGSLQFF
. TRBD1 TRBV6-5 CASSYSRQGNSPLHF
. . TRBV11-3 CASSLGKLRGLTDTQYF
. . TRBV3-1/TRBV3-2 CASSHFRSSPNNEQFF
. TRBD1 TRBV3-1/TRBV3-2 CASTRTGETQYF
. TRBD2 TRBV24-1 CATRGTSGRTGELFF
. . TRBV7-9 CASSLFDEQFF